What follows are 20 T cell receptor beta chains derived from one specimen sequenced in a study of regulatory T cells in long-lasting Graves disease. The time point denotes: newly diagnosed GD, antithyroid drugs for less than 3 months. Extracted PBMC RNA gave rise to the TCR library. For TCR beta, libraries came from iRepertoire HTBI primers and Arm-PCR of CDR3 regions. Each CDR3 protein gets one entry after TCRdb re-called the multiplex PCR reads with MiXCR. Here the sample spans over 200,000 distinct CDR3 sequences, approximately 16% being singletons. The sample in question was peripheral blood mononuclear cells (PBMCs), obtained at new diagnosis, from a patient treated with antithyroid drugs. These receptors were collected from a female donor with Graves disease.

This clonotype was found many times. The chain is built from TRBV12-3 or TRBV12-4 and TRBJ2-7; D unclear. Trimming took off 5 bases at V and 0 bases at J, with 14 bases between the two ends. CDR3 size: 15 residues. Here the CDR3 reads CASSLETLSSYEQYF. CDR3 bases: TGTGCCAGCAGTCTAGAGACTCTGAGCTCCTACGAGCAGTACTTC.

Worth noting for this clonotype: Mismatch with germline at one junction end may stem from a read error. The rearrangement uses TRBV5-1 and TRBJ2-3; TRBD2 agrees at 8 bases. Germline V gives CDR1 SGHRS, CDR2 YFSETQ. The CDR3 runs 15 residues. The CDR3 here is CASSPRRGAGDSQYF. The CDR3 nucleotides read TGCGCCAGCAGCCCCAGGAGGGGAGCGGGAGATTCGCAGTATTTT.

The V gene is TRBV6-1, the J gene TRBJ2-1; 11 bases line up with TRBD2. V gave up 7 bases and J gave up 6 bases; unmatched junction bases: 8. The germline V gene has CDR1 MNHNS and CDR2 SASEGT. This CDR3 has 15 amino acids. The CDR3 coding sequence is TGTGCCAGCATAATAGCGGGAGGGGATTTCAATGAGCAGTTCTTC. It translates to CASIIAGGDFNEQFF.

This clonotype was seen only a few times. The J gene is TRBJ1-5, the V gene TRBV20-1, with D unresolved. Germline lookup yields CDR1 DFQATT and CDR2 SNEGSKA (reference sequence). V lost 3 bases to trimming and J lost 3 bases, with 9 bases between them. The CDR3 is made up of 13 amino acids. CDR3 residues: CSASGQTNQPQHF. The CDR3, as DNA: TGCAGTGCTAGCGGGCAAACCAATCAGCCCCAGCATTTT.

This sequence joins TRBV27 and TRBJ2-7; D not certain. V lost 3 bases, J lost 1 base, and 10 bases lay in between. Germline values: CDR1 MNHEY, CDR2 SMNVEV (reference sequence). This CDR3 is 14 amino acids long. The CDR3 bases are TGTGCCAGCAGTTTCCGAAAGGATTCCTACGAGCAGTACTTC. Encoded protein: CASSFRKDSYEQYF.

This clonotype has only a few counts. The genes are TRBV5-6 and TRBJ1-1; D gene uncertain. V was trimmed by 7 bases and J by 11 bases, leaving 21 bases between them. Per germline, CDR1 SGHDT and CDR2 YYEEEE. This CDR3 has 13 residues. In DNA, the CDR3 is TGTGCCAGCGGGTTAGGCAGCCTCGGTGGGGCTTTCTTT. Translated: CASGLGSLGGAFF.

This clonotype was recorded many times. The chain employs TRBV3-1 and TRBJ1-4, with D hard to call. This CDR3 contains 14 residues. Trimming cost V 4 bases and J 5 bases, with 11 bases left between them. Germline-derived CDR1 and CDR2 are LGHDT and YNNKEL (reference sequence). The CDR3 loop reads CASSPGVRNEKLFF. Here the CDR3 DNA reads TGTGCCAGCAGCCCAGGTGTAAGAAATGAAAAACTGTTTTTT. The full variable domain, completed using reference TRBV3-1 and TRBJ1-4, is DTAVSQTPKYLVTQMGNDKSIKCEQNLGHDTMYWYKQDSKKFLKIMFSYNNKELIINETVPNRFSPKSPDKAHLNLHINSLELGDSAVYFCASSPGVRNEKLFFGSGTQLSVL.

At least ten counts were recorded for this clonotype. The CDR3 DNA sequence: TGTGCCAGCAGTCCCGGAATGATGGGGGGTGAAGGAGCTCCCAATCAGCCCCAGCATTTT. It encodes CASSPGMMGGEGAPNQPQHF. This rearrangement joins TRBV12-3 or TRBV12-4 to TRBJ1-5; possibly TRBD1 for D (5 bases). This CDR3 is 20 amino acids long. Trimming pared 5 bases from V and 3 bases from J, leaving 29 bases between.

In the case of this clonotype: It may be a read error: a sequence one base away is much more abundant. The chain has TRBV10-3 and TRBJ2-1, with unresolved D. Germline V lookup: CDR1 ENHRY, CDR2 SYGVKD. CDR3 length: 16 residues. V was pared by 0 bases and J by 10 bases, with 19 bases between. For the CDR3, the DNA is TGTGCCATCAGTGAGTCCACCTTTTATTCGTCTCACGAGCAGTTCTTC. Translating gives CAISESTFYSSHEQFF.

The chain joins TRBV11-3 to TRBJ2-7, with 11 bases fitting TRBD1. There are 16 residues in the CDR3. The J segment lost 3 bases and the V segment lost 5 bases, leaving 9 bases of the junction unmatched. The V gene's germline CDR1 is SGHNT and CDR2 YENEEA. CDR3 sequence: CASSPFRGTGGYEQYF. DNA of the CDR3: TGTGCCAGCAGCCCCTTTAGGGGGACAGGGGGCTACGAGCAGTACTTC.

Ten or more counts support this clonotype. V is TRBV29-1 and J is TRBJ2-7; 7 nucleotides agree with TRBD1. V lost 6 bases to trimming and J lost 2 bases; unmatched junction nucleotides: 4. Looked up from germline, CDR1 is SQVTM and CDR2 is ANQGSEA. The CDR3 length is 12 residues. The CDR3 DNA is TGCAGCGTCAGACAGGGAACCTACGAGCAGTACTTC. Protein product: CSVRQGTYEQYF.

In this sample, this clonotype turned up many times. The chain recombines TRBV29-1 with TRBJ2-7, with 9 bases fitting TRBD1. The V gene end was trimmed by 7 bases and the J gene end by 4 bases; junction bases not matched to a gene: 8. Germline V gives CDR1 SQVTM, CDR2 ANQGSEA. The CDR3 has 13 residues. For the CDR3, the DNA is TGCAGCGCCCGGGACAGGGTAGGTTACGAGCAGTACTTC. It is translated as CSARDRVGYEQYF.

There are many counts of this clonotype. The rearrangement links TRBV11-2 to TRBJ2-1; possibly TRBD2 for D (6 bases). This CDR3 is 13 amino acids long. V was cut by 5 bases and J by 9 bases, with 14 bases left in between. Germline V gene data show CDR1 as SGHAT and CDR2 as FQNNGV. CDR3 DNA sequence: TGTGCCAGCAGCCCCGAACTAGCTGGTGAGCAGTTCTTC. It translates to CASSPELAGEQFF.

This clonotype was observed at least ten times. V usage is TRBV2 and J usage is TRBJ2-1; 10 nucleotides line up with TRBD2. Germline CDR1 is SNHLY and CDR2 is FYNNEI. V lost 6 bases, J lost 7 bases, and 9 bases stayed unmatched. The CDR3 has 15 amino acids. CDR3 coding DNA: TGTGCCAGCAGGAAACTAGCGGGATCGTTGAATGAGCAGTTCTTC. It encodes CASRKLAGSLNEQFF.

This clonotype was observed at least ten times. The CDR3 region is CASSLLGEDYGYTF. The CDR3 DNA reads as TGTGCCAGCAGTTTGCTTGGCGAGGACTATGGCTACACCTTC. The chain recombines TRBV28 with TRBJ1-2; D is ambiguous. V lost 3 bases and J 3 bases, leaving 11 bases between the germline ends. This CDR3 is 14 amino acids long. Looked up from germline, CDR1 is MDHEN and CDR2 is SYDVKM.

This clonotype was seen repeatedly, ten times or more. The chain uses TRBV5-8 and TRBJ1-4; TRBD1 matches at 9 bases. V shed 5 bases, J shed 8 bases, and the junction held 1 base outside the gene matches. The CDR3 covers 12 residues. The germline CDR1 and CDR2 sequences are SGHTS and YDEGEE. The CDR3 loop reads CASRDRGEKLFF. CDR3 coding DNA: TGTGCCAGCAGGGACAGGGGCGAAAAACTGTTTTTT.

This clonotype was observed many times. This sequence joins TRBV7-9 and TRBJ1-4, with a weak D call TRBD1 (5 bases). From germline, CDR1 is SEHNR and CDR2 FQNEAQ (reference sequence). The length of the CDR3 is 14 residues. With 7 bases removed from V and 10 bases from J, the gap between germline ends came to 19 bases. CDR3 sequence reads: CASTLTAGEGKLFF. The CDR3 nucleotides are TGTGCCAGCACCCTGACGGCGGGGGAGGGAAAACTGTTTTTT. Complete variable domain (other parts from reference TRBV7-9 and TRBJ1-4): DTGVSQNPRHKITKRGQNVTFRCDPISEHNRLYWYRQTLGQGPEFLTYFQNEAQLEKSRLLSDRFSAERPKGSFSTLEIQRTEQGDSAMYLCASTLTAGEGKLFFGSGTQLSVL.

This clonotype came up a few times. V gene TRBV6-1 combines with J gene TRBJ2-5; D may correspond to TRBD1 or TRBD2 (7 bases each). V was shortened by 6 bases and J by 5 bases, with 16 bases between the two germline ends. Germline assignment: CDR1 MNHNS and CDR2 SASEGT. The CDR3 is 14 amino acids. The CDR3 nucleotides are TGTGCCAGCAGCAGGGGGGGGGCAGGGGAGACCCAGTACTTC. This sequence encodes CASSRGGAGETQYF.

This clonotype was seen only a few times. The chain is built from TRBV6-1 and TRBJ2-1, with no clear D. This CDR3 is built from 11 residues. V gave up 5 bases and J gave up 14 bases, with 13 bases separating them. In germline, CDR1 is MNHNS, CDR2 SASEGT. As DNA, the CDR3 is TGTGCCAGCAGTAGGACCCAAACCAAGTTCTTC. Translating gives CASSRTQTKFF.

The table lists this clonotype with a count of one. One base away lies a much larger clone, so this may be a sequencing read error. The CDR3 DNA reads as TGTGCCAGCAGCGAGGGGTCTGAGCCCAGGACCGGGGAGCTGTTTTTT. Protein product: CASSEGSEPRTGELFF. The rearrangement links TRBV9 to TRBJ2-2; D is perhaps TRBD1 (5 bases). Germline V gives CDR1 SGDLS, CDR2 YYNGEE. This CDR3 has 16 residues. V dropped 3 bases and J dropped 5 bases, with 17 bases sitting between them.